One sample yielded the 11 T cell receptor beta chains listed below, sequenced in a study of T cell repertoires in cytomegalovirus infection. What these receptors recognize is not known. A single record per CDR3 protein comes from TCRdb applying MiXCR to the reads. The sample shows roughly 800,000 distinct CDR3 sequences, approximately 32% of them seen only once. Source: cultured CD8+ T cells from PBMCs, taken from culture after CMV antigen stimulation. The receptor set was obtained from a human donor in good health (CMV status not recorded). Some clones in this sample may be carry-over from other donors' samples.

This clonotype was detected a few times. The J gene is TRBJ1-4, the V gene TRBV10-3; D perhaps matches TRBD1 (6 bases). The CDR3 length is 14 residues. CDR1 is ENHRY and CDR2 is SYGVKD in the germline V gene. The V end was cut by 6 bases, the J end by 5 bases, with 13 bases between. The DNA for the CDR3 is TGTGCCATCAGCCAGACAGGTGAAAATGAAAAACTGTTTTTT. This gives the protein CAISQTGENEKLFF.

In DNA form, the CDR3 reads TGTGCCAGTAGTCAGACAAGGAGGGGAGCTGAAGCTTTCTTT. This gives the protein CASSQTRRGAEAFF. V and J are TRBV19 and TRBJ1-1, with D maybe TRBD1 (5 bases). Trimming removed 5 bases at V and 6 bases at J, with 16 bases between. This CDR3 comprises 14 residues. Germline CDR1 is LNHDA and CDR2 is SQIVND (reference sequence).

Comment on this clonotype: Just one base apart from a much larger clone, this may be a read error. V and J are TRBV12-3 or TRBV12-4 and TRBJ1-6; 9 nucleotides match TRBD1. CDR3 size: 15 residues. With V trimmed by 3 bases and J by 7 bases, 4 bases remained unmatched. CDR3: CASSLWDRANSPLHF. For the CDR3, the DNA is TGTGCCAGCAGTTTGTGGGACAGGGCGAATTCACCCCTCCACTTT.

The CDR3 spells CASSRGTSGWTDTQYF. The CDR3 DNA sequence: TGCGCCAGCAGCCGTGGGACTAGCGGTTGGACAGATACGCAGTATTTT. The chain couples TRBV4-1 to TRBJ2-3, with 11 bases aligning to TRBD2. CDR3 length: 16 amino acids. The J segment lost 3 bases and the V segment lost 4 bases, leaving 6 bases of the junction unmatched. The germline CDR1 and CDR2 sequences are MGHRA and YSYEKL.

The V call is TRBV24-1, the J call TRBJ2-1, with 9 bases fitting TRBD1. From germline, CDR1 is KGHDR and CDR2 SFDVKD. J gave up 7 bases and V 4 bases, and 10 bases lay outside the gene matches. The CDR3 loop spans 16 amino acids. DNA for the CDR3: TGTGCCACCAGTGACTCCGGGACAGGGTTGGGGAATGAGCAGTTCTTC. Its translation is CATSDSGTGLGNEQFF.

This chain connects TRBV7-9 to TRBJ2-1; 11 nucleotides line up with TRBD2. The germline V gene has CDR1 SEHNR and CDR2 FQNEAQ (reference sequence). V lost 5 bases, J lost 0 bases, and 15 bases stayed unmatched. The length of the CDR3 is 20 residues. The DNA of the CDR3 is TGTGCCAGCAGCCCAATAGCGGGGGGGGACGCAGAGAGCTCCTACAATGAGCAGTTCTTC. This translates into CASSPIAGGDAESSYNEQFF.

This clonotype was seen a handful of times. The chain has TRBV6-1 and TRBJ2-7, with 8 nucleotides matching TRBD2. The CDR3 extends over 15 amino acids. Looked up from germline, CDR1 is MNHNS and CDR2 is SASEGT. Trimming took 8 bases from V and 4 from J; bases not matched to a gene: 13. DNA for the CDR3: TGTGCCAGCGGCTCACAACCGGGACTAGGATACGAGCAGTACTTC. This translates into CASGSQPGLGYEQYF.

The genes are TRBV5-5 and TRBJ2-5; TRBD2 aligns across 15 bases. CDR1 and CDR2 from the germline V gene are SGHKS and YYEKEE (reference sequence). The CDR3 is 14 residues long. Trimming took 5 bases from V and 10 from J; bases not matched to a gene: 6. DNA of the CDR3: TGTGCCAGCAGTCAGGGACTAGCGGGGGGTCTCCAGTACTTC. Its translation: CASSQGLAGGLQYF.

The gene calls are TRBV19 and TRBJ1-6; tentatively, D is TRBD1 (6 bases). V dropped 6 bases and J dropped 10 bases, with 13 bases sitting between them. Germline V CDR1 and CDR2: LNHDA, SQIVND (reference sequence). There are 13 residues in the CDR3. The CDR3 nucleotides read TGTGCCAGTAGACCGGAGAGGGGGTCACCCCTCCACTTT. Its translation is CASRPERGSPLHF.

This chain joins TRBV6-2 or TRBV6-3 and TRBJ2-2; D ambiguous. The V gene lost 5 bases and the J gene lost 3 bases, with 16 bases spanning the gap. Germline-derived CDR1 and CDR2 are MNHEY and SVGEGT. There are 16 residues in the CDR3. CDR3 amino acids: CASSPGRSSDTGELFF. The CDR3 bases are TGTGCCAGCAGTCCCGGACGCTCATCCGACACCGGGGAGCTGTTTTTT.

The chain links TRBV7-9 to TRBJ1-2, with D uncertain. Looked up from germline, CDR1 is SEHNR and CDR2 is FQNEAQ (reference sequence). V shed 4 bases and J shed 5 bases, with 11 bases lying between them. The CDR3 totals 13 residues. DNA for the CDR3: TGTGCCAGCAGCTCTCGGGGAGAATATGGCTACACCTTC. Residues: CASSSRGEYGYTF.